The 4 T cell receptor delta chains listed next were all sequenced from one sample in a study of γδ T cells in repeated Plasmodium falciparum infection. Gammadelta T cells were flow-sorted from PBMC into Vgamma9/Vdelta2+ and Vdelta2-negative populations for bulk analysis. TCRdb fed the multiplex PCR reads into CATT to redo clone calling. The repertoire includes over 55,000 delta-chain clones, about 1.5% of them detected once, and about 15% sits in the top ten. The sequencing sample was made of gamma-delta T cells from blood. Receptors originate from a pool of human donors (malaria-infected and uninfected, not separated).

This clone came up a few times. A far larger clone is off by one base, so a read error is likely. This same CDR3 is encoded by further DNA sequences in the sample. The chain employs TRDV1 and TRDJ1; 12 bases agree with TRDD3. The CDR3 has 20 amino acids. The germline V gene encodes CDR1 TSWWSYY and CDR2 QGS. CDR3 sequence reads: CALGDRRAGGYELYTDKLIF. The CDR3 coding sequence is TGTGCTCTTGGGGACCGGAGAGCTGGGGGATACGAGTTGTACACTGATAAACTCATCTTT.

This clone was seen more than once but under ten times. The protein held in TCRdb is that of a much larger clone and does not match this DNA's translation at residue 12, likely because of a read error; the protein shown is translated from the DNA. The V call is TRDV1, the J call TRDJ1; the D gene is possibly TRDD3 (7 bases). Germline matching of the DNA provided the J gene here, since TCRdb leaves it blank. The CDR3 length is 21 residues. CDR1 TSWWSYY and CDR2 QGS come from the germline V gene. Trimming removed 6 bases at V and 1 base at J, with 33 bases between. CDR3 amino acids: CALGPLQPSILQGDATDKLIF. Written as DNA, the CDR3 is TGTGCTCTTGGTCCCCTCCAACCCTCCATCCTACAGGGGGATGCCACCGATAAACTCATCTTT.

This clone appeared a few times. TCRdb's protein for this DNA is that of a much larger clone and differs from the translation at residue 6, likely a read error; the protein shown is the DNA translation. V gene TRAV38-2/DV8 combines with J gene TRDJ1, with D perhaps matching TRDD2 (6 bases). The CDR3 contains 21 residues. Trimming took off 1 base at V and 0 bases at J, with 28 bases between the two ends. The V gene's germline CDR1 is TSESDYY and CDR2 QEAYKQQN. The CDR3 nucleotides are TGTGCTTATAGGAGCTCTCTGATGAACCTTCCATACAAGGTGTACACCGATAAACTCATCTTT. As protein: CAYRSSLMNLPYKVYTDKLIF.

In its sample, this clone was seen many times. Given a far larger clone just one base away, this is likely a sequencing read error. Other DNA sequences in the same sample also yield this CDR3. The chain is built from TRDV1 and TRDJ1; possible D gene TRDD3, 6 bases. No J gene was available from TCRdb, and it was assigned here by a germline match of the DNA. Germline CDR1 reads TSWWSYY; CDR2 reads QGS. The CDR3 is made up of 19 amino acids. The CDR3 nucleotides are TGTGCTCTCGGGGAAGGCGCTGGGGCCCGGAGAGGGTACACCGATAAACTCATCTTT. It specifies CALGEGAGARRGYTDKLIF.